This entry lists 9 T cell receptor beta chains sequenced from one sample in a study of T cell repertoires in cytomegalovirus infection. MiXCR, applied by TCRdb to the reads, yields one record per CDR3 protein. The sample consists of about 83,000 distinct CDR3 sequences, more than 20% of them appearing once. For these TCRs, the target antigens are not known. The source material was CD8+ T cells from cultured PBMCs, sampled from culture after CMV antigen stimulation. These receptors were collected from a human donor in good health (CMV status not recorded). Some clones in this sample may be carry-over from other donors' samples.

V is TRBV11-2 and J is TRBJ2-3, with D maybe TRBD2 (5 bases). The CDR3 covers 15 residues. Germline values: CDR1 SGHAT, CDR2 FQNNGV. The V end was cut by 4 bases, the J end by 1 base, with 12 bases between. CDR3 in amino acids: CASSSVGVRTDTQYF. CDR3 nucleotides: TGTGCCAGCAGCTCAGTGGGAGTGCGCACAGATACGCAGTATTTT.

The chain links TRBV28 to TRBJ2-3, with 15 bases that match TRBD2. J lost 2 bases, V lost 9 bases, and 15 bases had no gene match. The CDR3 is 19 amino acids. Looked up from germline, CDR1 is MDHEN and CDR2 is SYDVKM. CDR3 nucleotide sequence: TGTGCCAGTTTGGGACCGGGACTAGCGGGGGGCCGATCCACAGATACGCAGTATTTT. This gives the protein CASLGPGLAGGRSTDTQYF.

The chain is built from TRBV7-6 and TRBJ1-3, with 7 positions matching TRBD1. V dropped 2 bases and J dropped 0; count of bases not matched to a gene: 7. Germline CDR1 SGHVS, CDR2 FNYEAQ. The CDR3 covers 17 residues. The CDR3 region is CASSLRQGDSSGNTIYF. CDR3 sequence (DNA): TGTGCCAGCAGCTTACGCCAGGGGGACAGCTCTGGAAACACCATATATTTT.

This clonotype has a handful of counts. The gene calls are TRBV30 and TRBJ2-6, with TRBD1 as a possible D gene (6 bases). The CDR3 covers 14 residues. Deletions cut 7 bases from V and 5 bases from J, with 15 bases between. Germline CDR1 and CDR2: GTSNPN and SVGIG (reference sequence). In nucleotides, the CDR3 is TGTGCCTCGATGTTACAGGGTCGGGCCAACGTCCTGACTTTC. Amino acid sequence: CASMLQGRANVLTF.

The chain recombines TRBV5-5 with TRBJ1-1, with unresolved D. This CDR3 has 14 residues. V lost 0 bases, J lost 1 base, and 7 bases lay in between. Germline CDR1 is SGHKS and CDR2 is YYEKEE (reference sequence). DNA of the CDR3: TGTGCCAGCAGCTTGGCGGGGAAGAACACTGAAGCTTTCTTT. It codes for CASSLAGKNTEAFF.

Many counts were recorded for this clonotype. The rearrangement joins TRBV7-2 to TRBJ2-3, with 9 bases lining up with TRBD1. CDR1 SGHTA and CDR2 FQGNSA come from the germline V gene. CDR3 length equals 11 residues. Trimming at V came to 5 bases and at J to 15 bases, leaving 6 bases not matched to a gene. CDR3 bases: TGTGCCAGCAGCAACCGGGACAGGGTATATTTT. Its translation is CASSNRDRVYF.

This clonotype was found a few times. CDR3 nucleotides: TGTGCCAGCAGCCATGGGAGGGCGGGAGGGAATCCCGACGAGCAGTACTTC. Its translation is CASSHGRAGGNPDEQYF. V gene TRBV7-6 combines with J gene TRBJ2-7, with 9 nucleotides matching TRBD2. Germline V gene lookup returns CDR1 SGHVS and CDR2 FNYEAQ. The CDR3 sequence is 17 residues long. With 5 bases clipped from V and 5 bases from J, the junction kept 16 bases outside the gene matches.

The CDR3 is CASRDARYNEQFF. DNA of the CDR3: TGTGCCAGCAGGGACGCGCGATACAATGAGCAGTTCTTC. The chain combines TRBV6-2 or TRBV6-3 with TRBJ2-1; D is uncertain. Trimming took off 6 bases at V and 4 bases at J, with 10 bases between the two ends. CDR1 and CDR2 (germline): MNHEY, SVGEGT. The CDR3 covers 13 residues.

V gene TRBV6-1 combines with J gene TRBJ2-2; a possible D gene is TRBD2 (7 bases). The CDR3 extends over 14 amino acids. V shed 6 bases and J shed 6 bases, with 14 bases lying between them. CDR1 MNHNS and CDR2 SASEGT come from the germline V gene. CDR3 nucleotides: TGTGCCAGCAGCTTAGGGGGAGGGCCCGGGGAGCTGTTTTTT. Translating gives CASSLGGGPGELFF.